This T cell receptor beta chain was obtained from a study of T-cell reconstitution after alpha-beta-depleted transplantation in children. The V end was cut by 3 bases, the J end by 2 bases, with 19 bases between. CDR3 length: 17 residues. This clonotype has just a few counts. TCRbeta library construction was performed incorporating unique molecular identifiers. MiXCR, applied by TCRdb to the PCR reads, yields one record per CDR3 protein. The sample has about 210,000 distinct CDR3 sequences, about a sixth seen once; the top ten hold roughly two fifths. The chain joins TRBV12-3 or TRBV12-4 to TRBJ1-1, with D possibly matching TRBD1 (6 bases). The sequenced sample was PBMCs, mostly from graft donor cells, obtained 360 days after TCRalphabeta/CD19-depleted stem cell transplant. This TCR came from a male patient between 2 and 15 years old who had a stem cell transplant for acute lymphoblastic leukemia, so the T cells may come from the graft donor. The CDR3 DNA reads as TGTGCCAGCAGTTTCATCCAGGGGCGGAGGGGAAACACTGAAGCTTTCTTT. Translated, it gives CASSFIQGRRGNTEAFF.